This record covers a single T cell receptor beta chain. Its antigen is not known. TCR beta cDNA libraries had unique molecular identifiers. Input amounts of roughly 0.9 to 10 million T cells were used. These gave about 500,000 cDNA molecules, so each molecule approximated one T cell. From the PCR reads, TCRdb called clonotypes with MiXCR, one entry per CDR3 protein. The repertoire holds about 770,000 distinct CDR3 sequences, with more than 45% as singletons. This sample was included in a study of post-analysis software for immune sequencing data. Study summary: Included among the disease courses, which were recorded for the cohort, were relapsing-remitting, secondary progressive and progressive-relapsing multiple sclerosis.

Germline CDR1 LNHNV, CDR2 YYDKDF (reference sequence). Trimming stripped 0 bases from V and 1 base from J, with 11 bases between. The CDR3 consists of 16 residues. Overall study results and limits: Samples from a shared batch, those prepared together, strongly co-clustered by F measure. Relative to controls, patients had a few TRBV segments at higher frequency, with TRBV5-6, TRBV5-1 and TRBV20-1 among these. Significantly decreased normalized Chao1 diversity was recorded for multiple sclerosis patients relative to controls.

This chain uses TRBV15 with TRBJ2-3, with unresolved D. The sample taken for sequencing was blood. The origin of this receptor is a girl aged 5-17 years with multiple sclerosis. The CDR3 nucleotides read TGTGCCACCAGCAGAGATAGAAGTTCTGGCACAGATACGCAGTATTTT. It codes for CATSRDRSSGTDTQYF. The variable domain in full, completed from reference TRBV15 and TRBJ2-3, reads DAMVIQNPRYQVTQFGKPVTLSCSQTLNHNVMYWYQQKSSQAPKLLFHYYDKDFNNEADTPDNFQSRRPNTSFCFLDIRSPGLGDTAMYLCATSRDRSSGTDTQYFGPGTRLTVL.